What follows are 28 T cell receptor beta chains derived from one specimen sequenced in a study of beta chain features in type 1 diabetes. Study observations and caveats: In every one of the four CD4+ subsets, TCRB CDR3s were moderately but significantly shorter in Type 1 diabetes patients.

No cognate antigen is known for these TCRs. The whole isolated RNA underwent reverse transcription, so sequencing captured expressed TCRB transcripts. Clones were sequenced by immunoSEQ multiplex PCR, and TCRdb holds only the in-frame ones, with some missing. The table has 350,000 to 400,000 clones, around 12% seen once. The sample taken for sequencing was naive CD4+ T cells from blood. These receptor sequences come from a woman under 30 with type 1 diabetes.

The rearrangement links TRBV6-5 to TRBJ1-5; tentative D call: TRBD1 (5 bases). CDR3 size: 14 residues. In germline, CDR1 is MNHEY, CDR2 SVGAGI. Trimming stripped 4 bases from V and 1 base from J, with 8 bases between. The chain's CDR3 is CASSSGGSNQPQHF. CDR3 nucleotide sequence: TGTGCCAGCAGTTCCGGGGGGAGCAATCAGCCCCAGCATTTT.

V and J are TRBV18 and TRBJ2-7; D call uncertain. This CDR3 region has 14 residues. V gave up 4 bases and J gave up 3 bases, with 13 bases separating them. Germline loops: CDR1 KGHSH, CDR2 LQKENI. Here the CDR3 reads CASSRQANNYEQYF. As DNA, the CDR3 is TGTGCCAGCTCACGCCAGGCCAACAACTACGAGCAGTACTTC.

The chain recombines TRBV2 with TRBJ1-2; the D gene is possibly TRBD1 (6 bases). The CDR3 spans 12 residues. Germline CDR1 is SNHLY and CDR2 is FYNNEI. Trimming pared 4 bases from V and 8 bases from J, leaving 11 bases between. In nucleotides, the CDR3 is TGTGCCAGCAGTGTCACAGGGAACGGCTACACCTTC. This gives the protein CASSVTGNGYTF.

The chain carries TRBV7-9 and TRBJ2-5; TRBD1 is a possible D gene (6 bases). The CDR3 is made up of 18 amino acids. Trimming removed 4 bases at V and 0 bases at J, with 21 bases between. Germline values: CDR1 SEHNR, CDR2 FQNEAQ (reference sequence). CDR3 amino acids: CASSYGSTGSSYQETQYF. CDR3 nucleotides: TGTGCCAGCAGCTATGGGTCTACAGGGAGTTCGTACCAAGAGACCCAGTACTTC.

V gene TRBV7-2 combines with J gene TRBJ2-1; a weak D match, TRBD1 (6 bases). The V end lost 3 bases, the J end lost 8 bases, and 14 bases lay between the germline ends. Germline V gene sequence: CDR1 SGHTA, CDR2 FQGNSA. The CDR3 contains 14 residues. The CDR3 here is CASSFNRQVHEQFF. The CDR3 region has the DNA TGTGCCAGCAGCTTTAATCGACAGGTCCATGAGCAGTTCTTC.

This clone was detected a few times. The rearrangement uses TRBV5-4 and TRBJ2-5; 14 positions agree with TRBD2. The CDR3 runs 17 residues. The trim removed 4 bases at V and 5 bases at J, leaving 10 bases unmatched. Germline V gene lookup returns CDR1 SGHNT and CDR2 YYREEE (reference sequence). Here the CDR3 reads CASSRTGTSGSGETQYF. DNA of the CDR3: TGTGCCAGCAGCCGCACCGGGACTAGCGGGAGCGGGGAGACCCAGTACTTC.

V usage is TRBV18 and J usage is TRBJ1-4; no definite D call. The CDR3 is 13 residues long. Germline CDR1 and CDR2: KGHSH and LQKENI. The V and J ends lost 2 bases and 6 bases respectively, with 7 bases between them. CDR3 protein: CASSPSSDEKLFF. In nucleotides, the CDR3 is TGTGCCAGCTCACCAAGTAGTGATGAAAAACTGTTTTTT. The variable domain in full, with the rest retrieved from reference TRBV18 and TRBJ1-4, is NAGVMQNPRHLVRRRGQEARLRCSPMKGHSHVYWYRQLPEEGLKFMVYLQKENIIDESGMPKERFSAEFPKEGPSILRIQQVVRGDSAAYFCASSPSSDEKLFFGSGTQLSVL.

The V gene is TRBV7-9, the J gene TRBJ2-2; 8 bases are a match to TRBD1. Trimming cost V 3 bases and J 1 base; bases outside gene matches: 1. Germline CDR1 reads SEHNR; CDR2 reads FQNEAQ (reference sequence). The CDR3 has 15 amino acids. The CDR3 DNA reads TGTGCCAGCAGCTTGGACAGGGTGAACACCGGGGAGCTGTTTTTT. This codes for CASSLDRVNTGELFF.

This clone occurred a few times. The chain is built from TRBV5-1 and TRBJ2-1, with 7 bases lining up with TRBD2. The CDR3 runs to 13 residues. Germline loops: CDR1 SGHRS, CDR2 YFSETQ. The ends lost 7 bases at V and 4 bases at J; junction bases unmatched: 5. As DNA, the CDR3 is TGCGCCAGCGGTCTAGCGGATTACAATGAGCAGTTCTTC. Amino acids: CASGLADYNEQFF.

The sample holds one count of this clone. The chain joins TRBV19 to TRBJ1-1; no reliable D call. The CDR3 runs to 14 residues. The germline CDR1 and CDR2 sequences are LNHDA and SQIVND (reference sequence). V gave up 1 base and J gave up 1 base, with 7 bases separating them. The CDR3 here is CASSIGLRNTEAFF. The CDR3, as DNA: TGTGCCAGTAGTATAGGCCTCAGGAACACTGAAGCTTTCTTT. Full variable domain (outside the CDR3, taken from reference TRBV19 and TRBJ1-1): DGGITQSPKYLFRKEGQNVTLSCEQNLNHDAMYWYRQDPGQGLRLIYYSQIVNDFQKGDIAEGYSVSREKKESFPLTVTSAQKNPTAFYLCASSIGLRNTEAFFGQGTRLTVV.

A few counts support this clone. The V gene is TRBV2, the J gene TRBJ1-1, with 9 bases matching TRBD1. Germline CDR1 is SNHLY and CDR2 is FYNNEI. The CDR3 contains 14 residues. V shed 6 bases, J shed 5 bases, and the junction held 7 bases outside the gene matches. CDR3 residues: CASREQGALTEAFF. Here the CDR3 DNA reads TGTGCCAGCAGAGAACAGGGGGCTCTGACTGAAGCTTTCTTT.

Only a few counts were recorded for this clone. This chain links TRBV5-1 with TRBJ2-5; 10 bases fit TRBD2. Germline values: CDR1 SGHRS, CDR2 YFSETQ. The CDR3 is 18 amino acids. The ends lost 2 bases at V and 7 bases at J; junction bases unmatched: 17. This chain's CDR3 is CASSLTPLAGETLGTQYF. For the CDR3, the DNA is TGCGCCAGCAGCTTAACCCCTCTAGCGGGAGAGACCTTGGGGACCCAGTACTTC. Full variable domain (outside the CDR3, taken from reference TRBV5-1 and TRBJ2-5): KAGVTQTPRYLIKTRGQQVTLSCSPISGHRSVSWYQQTPGQGLQFLFEYFSETQRNKGNFPGRFSGRQFSNSRSEMNVSTLELGDSALYLCASSLTPLAGETLGTQYFGPGTRLLVL.

V gene TRBV5-1 combines with J gene TRBJ2-7; weak D call: TRBD1 (6 bases). The CDR3 loop spans 14 amino acids. From germline, CDR1 is SGHRS and CDR2 YFSETQ. V dropped 7 bases and J dropped 5 bases, with 19 bases sitting between them. Written as DNA, the CDR3 is TGCGCCAGCCGAACCACGACAGGTGTCAACGAGCAGTACTTC. It translates to CASRTTTGVNEQYF. Full variable domain (outside the CDR3, taken from reference TRBV5-1 and TRBJ2-7): KAGVTQTPRYLIKTRGQQVTLSCSPISGHRSVSWYQQTPGQGLQFLFEYFSETQRNKGNFPGRFSGRQFSNSRSEMNVSTLELGDSALYLCASRTTTGVNEQYFGPGTRLTVT.

This clone was found a few times. The rearrangement joins TRBV5-1 to TRBJ2-2, with D maybe TRBD2 (5 bases). The germline gives CDR1 SGHRS, CDR2 YFSETQ. CDR3 size: 14 residues. Trimming took 1 base from V and 4 from J, leaving 8 bases between them. CDR3 loop: CASSLMEATGELFF. The CDR3 nucleotides are TGCGCCAGCAGCTTGATGGAGGCCACCGGGGAGCTGTTTTTT.

As for this clone: This specimen includes other DNA sequences encoding the same CDR3. V usage is TRBV9 and J usage is TRBJ2-3; D unresolved. The CDR3 has 14 amino acids. Germline CDR1 SGDLS, CDR2 YYNGEE. V lost 0 bases and J lost 0, with 5 bases in between. CDR3 region: CASSVVGSTDTQYF. CDR3 coding DNA: TGTGCCAGCAGCGTAGTCGGTAGCACAGATACGCAGTATTTT.

This clone has just a few counts. The chain combines TRBV14 with TRBJ1-6; D uncertain. Trimming stripped 4 bases from V and 10 bases from J, with 5 bases between. The CDR3 runs to 11 residues. Germline CDR1 reads SGHDN; CDR2 reads FVKESK. CDR3 coding DNA: TGTGCCAGCAGCCCAGTCTCACCCCTCCACTTT. Protein product: CASSPVSPLHF.

This clone was observed a handful of times. The rearrangement uses TRBV4-2 and TRBJ2-7, with TRBD2 matching over 12 bases. Germline trimming cut 1 base from V and 7 bases from J; bases unmatched to any gene: 8. The germline V gene has CDR1 LGHNA and CDR2 YNFKEQ. The CDR3 length is 16 residues. CDR3 sequence: CASSQGVGLAGSEQYF. CDR3 DNA sequence: TGTGCCAGCAGCCAAGGAGTAGGACTAGCGGGATCGGAGCAGTACTTC.

The V gene is TRBV2, the J gene TRBJ2-7, with 7 bases identical to TRBD1. V shed 11 bases, J shed 2 bases, and the junction held 12 bases outside the gene matches. Looked up from germline, CDR1 is SNHLY and CDR2 is FYNNEI. This CDR3 is built from 14 residues. CDR3 sequence: CAGDDRALPYEQYF. In DNA form, the CDR3 reads TGTGCCGGGGATGACAGGGCGCTCCCCTACGAGCAGTACTTC. Using reference TRBV2 and TRBJ2-7 for the parts outside the CDR3, the full variable domain is EPEVTQTPSHQVTQMGQEVILRCVPISNHLYFYWYRQILGQKVEFLVSFYNNEISEKSEIFDDQFSVERPDGSNFTLKIRSTKLEDSAMYFCAGDDRALPYEQYFGPGTRLTVT.

This clone was seen a handful of times. The rearrangement links TRBV19 to TRBJ2-5; 7 bases agree with TRBD1. Per germline, CDR1 LNHDA and CDR2 SQIVND (reference sequence). The CDR3 runs to 15 residues. The ends lost 7 bases at V and 5 bases at J; junction bases unmatched: 13. The CDR3 nucleotides read TGTGCCAGTATGAGGACAGGCGAGTCATGGGAGACCCAGTACTTC. Protein sequence: CASMRTGESWETQYF.

This clone was seen a few times. The chain carries TRBV29-1 and TRBJ1-2, with 8 bases identical to TRBD1. CDR3 size: 14 residues. Per the germline V gene, CDR1 is SQVTM and CDR2 is ANQGSEA. V lost 1 base to trimming and J lost 8 bases; unmatched junction nucleotides: 9. The CDR3 sequence is CSVEVVTGVMGYTF. As DNA, the CDR3 is TGCAGCGTTGAAGTCGTGACAGGGGTGATGGGCTACACCTTC. Together with reference TRBV29-1 and TRBJ1-2, the CDR3 gives the full variable domain: SAVISQKPSRDICQRGTSLTIQCQVDSQVTMMFWYRQQPGQSLTLIATANQGSEATYESGFVIDKFPISRPNLTFSTLTVSNMSPEDSSIYLCSVEVVTGVMGYTFGSGTRLTVV.

The CDR3 nucleotides read TGTGCCAGCAGGTTATCGGGTGCGGATACGCAGTATTTT. This encodes CASRLSGADTQYF. The V and J genes are TRBV7-2 and TRBJ2-3; D unresolved. Germline loops: CDR1 SGHTA, CDR2 FQGNSA. The CDR3 contains 13 residues. Trimming took off 6 bases at V and 6 bases at J, with 13 bases between the two ends. The full variable domain, in which reference TRBV7-2 and TRBJ2-3 provide the parts outside the CDR3, is GAGVSQSPSNKVTEKGKDVELRCDPISGHTALYWYRQSLGQGLEFLIYFQGNSAPDKSGLPSDRFSAERTGGSVSTLTIQRTQQEDSAVYLCASRLSGADTQYFGPGTRLTVL.

This clone was found a few times. The chain recombines TRBV28 with TRBJ2-1, with unresolved D. The germline gives CDR1 MDHEN, CDR2 SYDVKM. Trimming took 3 bases from V and 1 from J, leaving 7 bases between them. The CDR3 runs 14 residues. The DNA of the CDR3 is TGTGCCAGCAGTTTTAGTACTTCCTACAATGAGCAGTTCTTC. Amino acids: CASSFSTSYNEQFF.

The chain recombines TRBV30 with TRBJ2-1; no clear D gene. From germline, CDR1 is GTSNPN and CDR2 SVGIG (reference sequence). V was clipped by 5 bases and J by 6 bases, with 8 bases between them. CDR3 length: 11 residues. The CDR3: CAWASGNEQFF. Here the CDR3 DNA reads TGTGCCTGGGCCTCGGGCAATGAGCAGTTCTTC.

This clone was seen only a few times. This chain connects TRBV10-3 to TRBJ2-7, with 7 positions matching TRBD2. Germline lookup yields CDR1 ENHRY and CDR2 SYGVKD. V shed 4 bases, J shed 6 bases, and the junction held 6 bases outside the gene matches. The length of the CDR3 is 13 residues. CDR3 amino acids: CAISVLGEGEQYF. The CDR3 DNA is TGTGCCATCAGTGTCCTGGGGGAGGGCGAGCAGTACTTC.

This clone was seen a few times. The gene calls are TRBV10-3 and TRBJ2-3; D remains unclear. Trimming removed 5 bases from V and 6 bases from J, with 6 bases in between. Germline assignment: CDR1 ENHRY and CDR2 SYGVKD. This CDR3 has 11 residues. CDR3 sequence (DNA): TGTGCCATCAGTTTCGGGGATACGCAGTATTTT. The encoded protein is CAISFGDTQYF.

The V call is TRBV5-1, the J call TRBJ2-7; D is unclear. From germline, CDR1 is SGHRS and CDR2 YFSETQ. The CDR3 extends over 11 amino acids. V lost 3 bases to trimming and J lost 6 bases, with 7 bases between them. The CDR3 loop is CASSSSLEQYF. The CDR3 nucleotides read TGCGCCAGCAGCTCGTCCCTCGAGCAGTACTTC.

Details on this clone: At one end, the junction sequence differs from germline, possibly due to a read error. The J gene is TRBJ2-1, the V gene TRBV19, with 10 bases lining up with TRBD2. Germline assignment: CDR1 LNHDA and CDR2 SQIVND (reference sequence). The CDR3 length is 14 residues. CDR3 sequence (DNA): TGTGCCAGTAGTATATTGGGGAAGCGGGAGGGCCAGATCTTC. Encoded protein: CASSILGKREGQIF.

The CDR3 sequence is CASSAGSRLTDTQYF. CDR3 DNA sequence: TGCGCCAGCAGCGCGGGGAGTCGACTCACAGATACGCAGTATTTT. The chain uses TRBV5-1 and TRBJ2-3; D possibly corresponds to TRBD2 (6 bases). The CDR3 runs to 15 residues. Germline V gene sequence: CDR1 SGHRS, CDR2 YFSETQ. Deletions cut 4 bases from V and 2 bases from J, with 14 bases between.